One sample yielded the 11 T cell receptor beta chains listed below, sequenced in a study of cytomegalovirus exposure and HLA in healthy donors. PCR amplification relied on 60 Vbeta primers (plus 13 Jbeta primers). Generated by immunoSEQ multiplex PCR, the TCRdb table keeps only in-frame clones and is missing some. The sample includes 140,000 to 150,000 clones, more than 9.5% of them seen just once. The sample comprised PBMCs. All receptors derive from a man in his fifties or sixties in good health and CMV-seronegative.

This clone was seen a few times. The rearrangement uses TRBV6-5 and TRBJ1-2; maybe TRBD1 (5 bases). Germline CDR1 and CDR2: MNHEY and SVGAGI. The CDR3 runs 16 residues. Trimming stripped 0 bases from V and 4 bases from J, with 15 bases between. The CDR3 DNA sequence: TGTGCCAGCAGTTACTCAGAGACAGCCACTCTCTATGGCTACACCTTC. Translating gives CASSYSETATLYGYTF.

The table lists this clone with a few counts. This chain links TRBV6-1 with TRBJ2-4, with D possibly matching TRBD2 (5 bases). V was shortened by 1 base and J by 2 bases, with 18 bases between the two germline ends. The germline V gene has CDR1 MNHNS and CDR2 SASEGT. The CDR3 runs to 18 residues. Here the CDR3 reads CASSEEGSQAGSKNIQYF. Written as DNA, the CDR3 is TGTGCCAGCAGTGAAGAGGGATCCCAGGCGGGCTCCAAAAACATTCAGTACTTC.

The gene calls are TRBV7-8 and TRBJ2-3; 10 nucleotides line up with TRBD2. Trimming at V came to 2 bases and at J to 3 bases, leaving 2 bases not matched to a gene. CDR3 length: 15 amino acids. Germline CDR1 and CDR2: SGHVS and FQNEAQ. This CDR3 is CASSLLAGVTDTQYF. The CDR3 DNA sequence: TGTGCCAGCAGCTTACTAGCGGGGGTTACAGATACGCAGTATTTT.

This chain connects TRBV2 to TRBJ1-1, with 8 bases that match TRBD1. Trimming at V came to 4 bases and at J to 5 bases, leaving 6 bases not matched to a gene. The CDR3 runs 14 residues. Germline V gene sequence: CDR1 SNHLY, CDR2 FYNNEI. The chain's CDR3 is CASSAGGAGTEAFF. For the CDR3, the DNA is TGTGCCAGCAGTGCAGGGGGCGCAGGAACTGAAGCTTTCTTT.

On this clone itself: The same CDR3 also results from other DNA sequences found in this sample. This chain uses TRBV30 with TRBJ1-5, with a tentative D call TRBD1 (5 bases). The CDR3 loop spans 14 amino acids. The V end lost 1 base, the J end lost 1 base, and 8 bases lay between the germline ends. The germline CDR1 and CDR2 sequences are GTSNPN and SVGIG (reference sequence). CDR3: CAWSEGRSNQPQHF. The CDR3 nucleotides read TGTGCCTGGAGTGAGGGGCGGAGCAATCAGCCCCAGCATTTT.

The V and J genes are TRBV6-1 and TRBJ2-5, with TRBD2 matching 14 bases. The CDR3 sequence is 16 residues long. V was pared by 3 bases and J by 5 bases, with 5 bases of the junction left unmatched. Germline V gene sequence: CDR1 MNHNS, CDR2 SASEGT. The CDR3 bases are TGTGCCAGCAGTGAGGGACTAGCGGGAGTGGTTGAGACCCAGTACTTC. It encodes CASSEGLAGVVETQYF.

The chain is built from TRBV5-1 and TRBJ1-5, with 8 bases matching TRBD1. This CDR3 spans 15 amino acids. Germline-derived CDR1 and CDR2 are SGHRS and YFSETQ. The junction had 5 bases not matched to a gene; V was cut back by 4 bases and J by 2 bases. As DNA, the CDR3 is TGCGCCAGCAGCGAGGGACAGGCGGGCAATCAGCCCCAGCATTTT. Protein product: CASSEGQAGNQPQHF.

The chain recombines TRBV29-1 with TRBJ1-1, with unresolved D. The germline V and J ends were trimmed by 6 bases and 1 base, with 12 bases remaining between them. This CDR3 spans 13 amino acids. Germline CDR1 reads SQVTM; CDR2 reads ANQGSEA. In DNA, the CDR3 is TGCAGCGTCCAGGTCGGTGGGAACACTGAAGCTTTCTTT. Protein product: CSVQVGGNTEAFF.

This clone was seen a handful of times. J is TRBJ2-1 and V is TRBV7-2; TRBD1 matches at 8 bases. In germline, CDR1 is SGHTA, CDR2 FQGNSA. The CDR3 contains 16 residues. Unmatched junction bases numbered 5, after V lost 0 bases and J lost 4 bases. The CDR3 sequence: CASSLAGTGEYNEQFF. The CDR3, as DNA: TGTGCCAGCAGCTTAGCCGGGACAGGTGAATACAATGAGCAGTTCTTC. The full variable domain, in which reference TRBV7-2 and TRBJ2-1 provide the parts outside the CDR3, is GAGVSQSPSNKVTEKGKDVELRCDPISGHTALYWYRQSLGQGLEFLIYFQGNSAPDKSGLPSDRFSAERTGGSVSTLTIQRTQQEDSAVYLCASSLAGTGEYNEQFFGPGTRLTVL.

The CDR3, as DNA: TGTGCCAGCAGCGTAGAAACAGGGAGATCCTATGGCTACACCTTC. This sequence encodes CASSVETGRSYGYTF. This chain connects TRBV9 to TRBJ1-2; a possible D gene is TRBD1 (6 bases). Deletions cut 0 bases from V and 4 bases from J, with 13 bases between. The CDR3 loop spans 15 amino acids. Per germline, CDR1 SGDLS and CDR2 YYNGEE.

This clone has only a few counts. The rearrangement joins TRBV11-2 to TRBJ2-1; D call uncertain. CDR3 length equals 14 residues. Germline values: CDR1 SGHAT, CDR2 FQNNGV. Between the trimmed V and J ends, which lost 6 bases and 2 bases, there was a span of 11 bases. Written as DNA, the CDR3 is TGTGCCAGCAGTTCCGGCGGTACCTACAATGAGCAGTTCTTC. It translates to CASSSGGTYNEQFF.